This TCR beta chain was sequenced during a study of CD8+ T cells in alopecia areata. Study at large: The drug, tofacitinib, lasted 6 to 18 months, followed by 6 months off drug.

After isolation, RNA underwent reverse transcription to generate cDNA as the sequencing template. Assay used: immunoSEQ multiplex PCR; TCRdb lists only in-frame clones, some missing. The profile covers about 210,000 clones, with approximately 38% appearing a single time and 0.48% taken by the ten largest. Points on this clone: Its antigen is not known.

This CDR3 is built from 13 residues. Germline trimming cut 6 bases from V and 2 bases from J; bases unmatched to any gene: 6. Germline loops: CDR1 SQVTM, CDR2 ANQGSEA. Treatment reported: oral pan-JAK inhibitor, 5-10 mg twice daily. Individuals with alopecia areata gave both lesional scalp punch biopsies and peripheral blood for collection. Findings and limits, study-wide: Possibly because of HLA-related factors, TCR sharing was less clear across patients than in mice.

The origin of this receptor is a human donor with alopecia areata. V gene TRBV29-1 combines with J gene TRBJ1-2; TRBD1 agrees at 7 bases. Sample: CD4+ T cells sorted from blood, taken at approximately week 30, from a patient treated with tofacitinib. CDR3 sequence reads: CSVGGQPNYGYTF. CDR3 DNA sequence: TGCAGCGTGGGGGGACAGCCAAACTATGGCTACACCTTC.